The clone carrying this T cell receptor beta chain has just one count. How the authors handled the data: Reference gene primer amplification gave estimated nucleated cell counts. Profiled with immunoSEQ multiplex PCR; TCRdb holds only in-frame clones, not every one. V and J calls and clone size come straight from that table; D and trimming were deduced from the DNA. The sample lists 73,000 or so clones, around 90% seen once, with around 12% in the top ten. These data come from a study of blood T cell repertoires in COVID-19. Whole-study context: Acute and convalescent COVID-19 specimens originated in the United States, Italy and Spain. Sample material is recorded as cDNA or gDNA derived from T cells, B-cell-depleted T cells, or PBMCs.

The germline V and J ends were trimmed by 9 bases and 0 bases, with 18 bases remaining between them. CDR1 and CDR2 from the germline V gene are MGHDK and SYGVNS. The CDR3 runs to 16 residues. Input material: peripheral blood. This TCR was recovered from a human donor with active COVID-19. The donor label of this sample is uncertain. The chain couples TRBV25-1 to TRBJ1-5, with a weak D call TRBD1 (5 bases). The CDR3 DNA reads TGTGCCAGGATGGCAGGGATAGGGTATAGCAATCAGCCCCAGCATTTT. It is translated as CARMAGIGYSNQPQHF. The full variable domain, rest sourced from reference TRBV25-1 and TRBJ1-5, is EADIYQTPRYLVIGTGKKITLECSQTMGHDKMYWYQQDPGMELHLIHYSYGVNSTEKGDLSSESTVSRIRTEHFPLTLESARPSHTSQYLCARMAGIGYSNQPQHFGDGTRLSIL.